This passage covers 20 T cell receptor beta chains from one sample sequenced in a study of shared clonotypes between healthy human individuals. The data were produced by immunoSEQ multiplex PCR, yet TCRdb's version contains in-frame clones alone and is incomplete. The table shows over a million clones, with approximately 80% occurring only once. The sequenced sample was memory CD4+ T cells from PBMCs. Subset indicated: CD45RA-negative fraction. These receptors originate from a man younger than 35 in good health. Some clones in this sample may be carry-over from other donors' samples.

This chain links TRBV30 with TRBJ2-3, with D hard to call. The CDR3 consists of 12 residues. Germline CDR1 GTSNPN, CDR2 SVGIG (reference sequence). Trimming shortened V by 0 bases and J by 7 bases, and 8 bases separated the two germline ends. In DNA, the CDR3 is TGTGCCTGGAGTGTAGGGCTGTATACGCAGTATTTT. Its translation is CAWSVGLYTQYF.

The chain joins TRBV10-3 to TRBJ1-1; tentatively, D is TRBD1 (6 bases). Between the trimmed V and J ends, which lost 5 bases and 4 bases, there was a span of 20 bases. The germline V gene encodes CDR1 ENHRY and CDR2 SYGVKD. The CDR3 length is 16 residues. CDR3 sequence reads: CAISQERGLSVTEAFF. In DNA, the CDR3 is TGTGCCATCAGTCAGGAGCGGGGGCTTTCGGTCACTGAAGCTTTCTTT.

The chain employs TRBV19 and TRBJ2-2, with 16 bases lining up with TRBD2. J lost 4 bases, V lost 5 bases, and 13 bases had no gene match. The length of the CDR3 is 20 residues. CDR1 is LNHDA and CDR2 is SQIVND in the germline V gene (reference sequence). The CDR3 coding sequence is TGTGCCAGTAGTCGACGACCGGGACTAGCGGGAGGGCCCCGCACCGGGGAGCTGTTTTTT. Translating gives CASSRRPGLAGGPRTGELFF.

This sequence joins TRBV5-1 and TRBJ2-1; possible D gene TRBD1, 5 bases. Deletions cut 4 bases from V and 7 bases from J, with 15 bases between. The germline gives CDR1 SGHRS, CDR2 YFSETQ. The CDR3 has 14 residues. This chain's CDR3 is CASSVGRAGNEQFF. The CDR3 coding sequence is TGCGCCAGCAGCGTGGGAAGGGCAGGGAATGAGCAGTTCTTC.

With regard to this clone: A much larger clone lies a single base off, so this may be a read error. The V call is TRBV7-9, the J call TRBJ2-3; weak D call: TRBD2 (5 bases). The CDR3 totals 12 residues. From germline, CDR1 is SEHNR and CDR2 FQNEAQ (reference sequence). The V end lost 4 bases, the J end lost 4 bases, and 6 bases lay between the germline ends. CDR3 nucleotides: TGTGCCAGCAGCTCCGGGGCAGATACGCAGTATTTT. It yields the protein CASSSGADTQYF.

The rearrangement uses TRBV5-1 and TRBJ2-2; the match to TRBD1 covers 9 bases. This CDR3 region has 16 residues. V lost 0 bases and J lost 7; bases outside the gene matches: 7. Per germline, CDR1 SGHRS and CDR2 YFSETQ. CDR3 nucleotides: TGCGCCAGCAGCTTGGGGACAGGGGAATTGTTCGGGGAGCTGTTTTTT. The encoded protein is CASSLGTGELFGELFF. Filled out from reference TRBV5-1 and TRBJ2-2, the complete variable domain reads KAGVTQTPRYLIKTRGQQVTLSCSPISGHRSVSWYQQTPGQGLQFLFEYFSETQRNKGNFPGRFSGRQFSNSRSEMNVSTLELGDSALYLCASSLGTGELFGELFFGEGSRLTVL.

The chain employs TRBV6-5 and TRBJ1-1; D remains unclear. The CDR3 is 14 amino acids. The V gene's germline CDR1 is MNHEY and CDR2 SVGAGI. V was pared by 2 bases and J by 4 bases, with 11 bases between. For the CDR3, the DNA is TGTGCCAGCAGTTACGTTGGCGTGACCACTGAAGCTTTCTTT. This translates into CASSYVGVTTEAFF.

This clone was counted a single time. Other DNA variants within this sample encode the same CDR3. The chain is built from TRBV2 and TRBJ2-7; D not resolved. The CDR3 covers 11 residues. The ends were cut back, 1 base at V and 4 bases at J, with 2 bases in the middle. Germline V lookup: CDR1 SNHLY, CDR2 FYNNEI. CDR3 protein: CASSEGYEQYF. CDR3 nucleotides: TGTGCCAGCAGTGAAGGGTACGAGCAGTACTTC.

Comment on this clone: The same CDR3 arises from other DNA sequences in this sample as well. The chain's CDR3 is CASSVGTSGANVLTF. Here the CDR3 DNA reads TGTGCCAGCAGCGTAGGAACGTCTGGGGCCAACGTCCTGACTTTC. The genes are TRBV9 and TRBJ2-6, with D unresolved. Between the trimmed V and J ends, which lost 0 bases and 1 base, there was a span of 5 bases. In germline, CDR1 is SGDLS, CDR2 YYNGEE. This CDR3 spans 15 amino acids.

This rearrangement joins TRBV6-6 to TRBJ1-4; TRBD1 matches at 7 bases. Trimming at V came to 6 bases and at J to 4 bases, leaving 8 bases not matched to a gene. Germline loops: CDR1 MNHNY, CDR2 SVGAGI (reference sequence). This CDR3 region has 15 residues. CDR3 region: CASRARGTHNEKLFF. As DNA, the CDR3 is TGTGCCAGCAGGGCCAGGGGGACACATAATGAAAAACTGTTTTTT.

CDR3 region: CASSLEGEVGEQYF. The CDR3 DNA reads as TGTGCCAGCAGTCTAGAGGGGGAGGTGGGCGAGCAGTACTTC. The gene calls are TRBV28 and TRBJ2-7; tentatively, D is TRBD1 or TRBD2 (6 bases each). The V gene lost 5 bases and the J gene lost 6 bases, with 17 bases spanning the gap. This CDR3 comprises 14 residues. Germline V gene sequence: CDR1 MDHEN, CDR2 SYDVKM.

This clone appeared a single time. The chain uses TRBV7-8 and TRBJ2-7; D uncertain. From germline, CDR1 is SGHVS and CDR2 FQNEAQ. CDR3 length: 13 residues. Trimming left V 5 bases short and J 6 bases short, with 14 bases between. CDR3 nucleotides: TGTGCCAGCAGCACACGCTCTAGGAGCGAGCAGTACTTC. As protein: CASSTRSRSEQYF.

The CDR3 spells CASSLQSTDTQYF. For the CDR3, the DNA is TGTGCCAGCAGCTTGCAAAGTACAGATACGCAGTATTTT. The V gene is TRBV11-2, the J gene TRBJ2-3; D remains ambiguous. Trimming left V 3 bases short and J 3 bases short, with 7 bases between. The CDR3 sequence is 13 residues long. Looked up from germline, CDR1 is SGHAT and CDR2 is FQNNGV. The variable domain in full, completed from reference TRBV11-2 and TRBJ2-3, reads EAGVAQSPRYKIIEKRQSVAFWCNPISGHATLYWYQQILGQGPKLLIQFQNNGVVDDSQLPKDRFSAERLKGVDSTLKIQPAKLEDSAVYLCASSLQSTDTQYFGPGTRLTVL.

This clone was recorded only once. With a much larger clone just one base away, this may be a read error. CDR3 protein: CASSQARGGEPYEQYF. In DNA, the CDR3 is TGCGCCAGCAGCCAAGCCCGGGGTGGCGAACCCTACGAGCAGTACTTC. The chain carries TRBV4-3 and TRBJ2-7, with D possibly matching TRBD2 (5 bases). The CDR3 runs to 16 residues. Trimming removed 1 base at V and 2 bases at J, with 15 bases between. Germline loops: CDR1 LGHNA, CDR2 YSLEER.

This clone showed up just once. The rearrangement links TRBV4-3 to TRBJ1-4; no firm D call. Germline CDR1 LGHNA, CDR2 YSLEER. This CDR3 comprises 13 residues. Deletions cut 0 bases from V and 8 bases from J, with 7 bases between. In DNA form, the CDR3 reads TGCGCCAGCAGCCAAGAATTCGGGGAAAAACTGTTTTTT. Residues: CASSQEFGEKLFF.

A remark on this clone: The same CDR3 can be traced to other DNA sequences in this sample. The rearrangement links TRBV5-1 to TRBJ2-3; D remains ambiguous. Per the germline V gene, CDR1 is SGHRS and CDR2 is YFSETQ. The V end lost 3 bases, the J end lost 4 bases, and 9 bases lay between the germline ends. This CDR3 has 13 residues. CDR3 sequence: CASSSGGADTQYF. The CDR3, as DNA: TGCGCCAGCAGCTCGGGCGGCGCAGATACGCAGTATTTT.

V gene TRBV28 combines with J gene TRBJ2-3, with TRBD2 as a possible D gene (5 bases). Germline-derived CDR1 and CDR2 are MDHEN and SYDVKM. Between the trimmed V and J ends, which lost 3 bases and 9 bases, there was a span of 16 bases. The CDR3 length is 14 residues. CDR3: CASSLGEPPGTQYF. The CDR3 nucleotides read TGTGCCAGCAGTTTGGGAGAGCCTCCTGGCACGCAGTATTTT.

The chain is built from TRBV7-2 and TRBJ1-6; no reliable D call. Germline CDR1 and CDR2: SGHTA and FQGNSA. The V gene lost 1 base and the J gene lost 0 bases, with 10 bases spanning the gap. The CDR3 consists of 17 residues. As DNA, the CDR3 is TGTGCCAGCAGCTTAGGTCACCCGAGCTCCTATAATTCACCCCTCCACTTT. Translation gives CASSLGHPSSYNSPLHF.

The chain recombines TRBV11-3 with TRBJ1-5; D is unresolved. The CDR3 consists of 13 residues. The ends were cut back, 5 bases at V and 6 bases at J, with 11 bases in the middle. Germline CDR1 is SGHNT and CDR2 is YENEEA. CDR3 sequence: CASSQEVGQPQHF. The CDR3 DNA sequence: TGTGCCAGCAGCCAGGAGGTAGGTCAGCCCCAGCATTTT. The full variable domain, rest sourced from reference TRBV11-3 and TRBJ1-5, is EAGVVQSPRYKIIEKKQPVAFWCNPISGHNTLYWYLQNLGQGPELLIRYENEEAVDDSQLPKDRFSAERLKGVDSTLKIQPAELGDSAVYLCASSQEVGQPQHFGDGTRLSIL.

The gene calls are TRBV7-6 and TRBJ2-5, with TRBD2 matching 7 bases. Germline V gives CDR1 SGHVS, CDR2 FNYEAQ. Germline trimming cut 5 bases from V and 5 bases from J; bases unmatched to any gene: 11. The length of the CDR3 is 15 residues. The CDR3: CASSQSGGSLETQYF. CDR3 in DNA: TGTGCCAGCAGCCAATCCGGGGGGTCGTTGGAGACCCAGTACTTC.